The clone carrying this TCR beta chain showed up many times. Its specificity is not known. This entry comes from a study of T cells in Graves' hyperthyroidism and ophthalmopathy. Findings and limits, study-wide: Ophthalmopathy could be told apart from stable hyperthyroidism with a 13 V-J model.

Amplification of TCR beta CDR3 regions used RNA as the template. A first-round RT-PCR of the TCR CDR3 used the HTBI primer set. Each CDR3 protein gets one entry after TCRdb re-called the multiplex PCR reads with MiXCR. The data hold 200,000 to 300,000 distinct CDR3 sequences, with about a sixth observed a single time. With 4 bases clipped from V and 1 base from J, the junction kept 3 bases outside the gene matches. CDR1 and CDR2 from the germline V gene are MDHEN and SYDVKM. The CDR3 has 15 residues. Any patient presenting with uncontrolled infection, other autoimmune disease, pregnancy or lactation was left out. Orbital computed tomography and thyroid ultrasound, together with serum TRAb and thyroxine and clinical symptoms, were used for diagnoses.

The source material was blood. This TCR derives from a woman between 18 and 29 years old with Graves' ophthalmopathy. This chain uses TRBV28 with TRBJ2-3; 9 bases match TRBD2. This chain's CDR3 is CASSSKREGTDTQYF. DNA for the CDR3: TGTGCCAGCAGTTCAAAGCGGGAGGGCACAGATACGCAGTATTTT.